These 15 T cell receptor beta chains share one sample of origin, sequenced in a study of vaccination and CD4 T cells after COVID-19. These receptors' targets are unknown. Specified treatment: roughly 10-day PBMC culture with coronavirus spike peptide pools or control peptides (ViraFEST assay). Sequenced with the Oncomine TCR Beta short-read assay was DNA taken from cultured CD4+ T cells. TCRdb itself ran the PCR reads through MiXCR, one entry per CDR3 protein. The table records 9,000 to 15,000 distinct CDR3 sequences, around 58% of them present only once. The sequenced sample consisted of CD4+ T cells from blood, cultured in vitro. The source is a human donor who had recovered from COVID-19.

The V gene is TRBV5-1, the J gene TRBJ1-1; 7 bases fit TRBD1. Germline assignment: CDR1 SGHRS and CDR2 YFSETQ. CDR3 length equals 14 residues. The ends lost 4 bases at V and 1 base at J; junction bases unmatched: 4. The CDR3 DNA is TGCGCCAGCAGCCCGACAGGGACGAACACTGAAGCTTTCTTT. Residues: CASSPTGTNTEAFF.

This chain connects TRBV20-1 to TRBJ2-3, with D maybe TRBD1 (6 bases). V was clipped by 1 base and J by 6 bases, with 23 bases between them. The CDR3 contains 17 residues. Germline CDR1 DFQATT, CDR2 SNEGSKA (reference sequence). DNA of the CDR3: TGCAGTGCTAGAGGCAGGGACCTCACCAGGGGAATGGATACGCAGTATTTT. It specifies CSARGRDLTRGMDTQYF.

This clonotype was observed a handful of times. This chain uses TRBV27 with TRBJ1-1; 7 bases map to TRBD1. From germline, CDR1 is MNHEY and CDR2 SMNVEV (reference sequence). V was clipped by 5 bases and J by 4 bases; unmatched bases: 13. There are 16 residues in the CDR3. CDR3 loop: CASSGRGGWGGTEAFF. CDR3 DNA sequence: TGTGCCAGCAGTGGGAGAGGGGGCTGGGGGGGCACTGAAGCTTTCTTT.

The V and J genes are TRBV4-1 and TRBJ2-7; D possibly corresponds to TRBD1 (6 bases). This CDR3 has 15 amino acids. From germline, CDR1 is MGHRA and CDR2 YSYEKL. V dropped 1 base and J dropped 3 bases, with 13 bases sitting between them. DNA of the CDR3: TGCGCCAGCAGCCAAGCCCATTTCAGGGGCTACGAGCAGTACTTC. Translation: CASSQAHFRGYEQYF.

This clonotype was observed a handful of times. The CDR3 sequence: CASSAIRGTGGSPSYNEQFF. Here the CDR3 DNA reads TGTGCCAGCAGTGCCATCCGCGGGACAGGGGGATCCCCATCCTACAATGAGCAGTTCTTC. V and J are TRBV2 and TRBJ2-1; 11 positions match TRBD1. CDR3 length equals 20 residues. The V gene's germline CDR1 is SNHLY and CDR2 FYNNEI. The V and J ends lost 4 bases and 1 base, in that order; junction bases with no gene match: 15.

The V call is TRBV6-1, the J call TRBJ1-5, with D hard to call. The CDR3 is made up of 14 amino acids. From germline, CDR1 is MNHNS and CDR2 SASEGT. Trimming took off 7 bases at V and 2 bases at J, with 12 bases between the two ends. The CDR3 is CASTRTQGNQPQHF. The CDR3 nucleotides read TGTGCCAGCACCAGAACCCAGGGCAATCAGCCCCAGCATTTT.

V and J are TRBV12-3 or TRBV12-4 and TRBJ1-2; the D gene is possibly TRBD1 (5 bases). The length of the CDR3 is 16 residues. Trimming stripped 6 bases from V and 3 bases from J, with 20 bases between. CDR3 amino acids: CASSSRGRGVHYGYTF. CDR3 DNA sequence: TGTGCCAGCAGCTCCCGGGGGAGGGGTGTGCACTATGGCTACACCTTC.

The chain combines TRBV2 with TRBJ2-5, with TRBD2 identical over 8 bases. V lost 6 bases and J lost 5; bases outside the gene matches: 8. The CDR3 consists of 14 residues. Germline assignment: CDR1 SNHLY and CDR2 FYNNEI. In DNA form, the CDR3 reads TGTGCCAGCAGGGAGTGGGGGACTAGTGAGACCCAGTACTTC. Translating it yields CASREWGTSETQYF.

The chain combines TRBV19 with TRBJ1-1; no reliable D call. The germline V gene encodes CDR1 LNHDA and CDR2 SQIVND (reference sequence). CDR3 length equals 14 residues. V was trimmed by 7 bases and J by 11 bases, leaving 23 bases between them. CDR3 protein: CASTMDGQSRWAFF. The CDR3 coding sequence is TGTGCCAGTACCATGGACGGCCAGTCTAGGTGGGCTTTCTTT.

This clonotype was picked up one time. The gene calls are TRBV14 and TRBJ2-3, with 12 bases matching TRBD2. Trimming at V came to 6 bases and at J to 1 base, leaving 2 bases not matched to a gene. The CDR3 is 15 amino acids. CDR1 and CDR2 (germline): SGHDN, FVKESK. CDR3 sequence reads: CASSRLAGGTDTQYF. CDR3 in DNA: TGTGCCAGCAGTCGACTAGCGGGGGGCACAGATACGCAGTATTTT.

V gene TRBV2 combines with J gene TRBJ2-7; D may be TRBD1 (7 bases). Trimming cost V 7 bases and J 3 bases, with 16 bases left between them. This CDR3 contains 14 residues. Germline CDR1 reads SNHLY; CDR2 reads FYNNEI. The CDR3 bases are TGTGCCAGCATAGGAGGGGGCGCAGGCTACGAGCAGTACTTC. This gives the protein CASIGGGAGYEQYF.

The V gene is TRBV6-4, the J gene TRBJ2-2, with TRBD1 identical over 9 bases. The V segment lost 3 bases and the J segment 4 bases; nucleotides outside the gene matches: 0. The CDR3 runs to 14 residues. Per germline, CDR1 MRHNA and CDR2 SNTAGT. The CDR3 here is CASSEGQGTGELFF. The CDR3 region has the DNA TGTGCCAGCAGTGAGGGACAGGGCACCGGGGAGCTGTTTTTT.

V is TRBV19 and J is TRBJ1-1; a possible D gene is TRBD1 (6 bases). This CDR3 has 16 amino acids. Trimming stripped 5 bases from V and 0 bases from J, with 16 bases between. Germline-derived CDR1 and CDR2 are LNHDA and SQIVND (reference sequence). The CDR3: CASSLRGHNMNTEAFF. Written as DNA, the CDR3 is TGTGCCAGTAGTCTGCGGGGACACAACATGAACACTGAAGCTTTCTTT.

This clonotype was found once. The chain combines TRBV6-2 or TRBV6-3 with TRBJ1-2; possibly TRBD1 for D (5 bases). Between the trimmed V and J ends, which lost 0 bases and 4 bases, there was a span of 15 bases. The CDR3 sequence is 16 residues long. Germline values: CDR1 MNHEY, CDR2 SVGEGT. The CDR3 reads CASSYSARGDRYGYTF. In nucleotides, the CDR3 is TGTGCCAGCAGTTACTCTGCGCGGGGCGACCGCTATGGCTACACCTTC.

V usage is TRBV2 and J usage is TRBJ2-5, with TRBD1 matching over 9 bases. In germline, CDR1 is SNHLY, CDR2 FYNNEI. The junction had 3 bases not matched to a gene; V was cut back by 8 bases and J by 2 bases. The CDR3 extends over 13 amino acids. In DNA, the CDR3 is TGTGCCAGCCAGGGACAGGGACAAGAGACCCAGTACTTC. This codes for CASQGQGQETQYF.